The 26 T cell receptor beta chains below were found in one sample sequenced in a study of breast tumors, draining lymph nodes, adjacent tissues. Samples came from axillary lymph nodes draining the breast cancer. MiXCR, run by TCRdb on the multiplex PCR reads, gives a single entry per CDR3 protein. Seen here are about 230,000 distinct CDR3 sequences, less than 40% observed once, and the top ten hold approximately 1.5%. Sequenced: axillary lymph node tissue. These receptors all stem from a female donor with breast cancer. Some clones in this sample may be carry-over from other donors' samples.

This clonotype showed up many times. The chain combines TRBV6-1 with TRBJ1-5, with 9 bases that match TRBD1. V lost 1 base and J lost 2; bases outside the gene matches: 0. CDR1 MNHNS and CDR2 SASEGT come from the germline V gene. This CDR3 is built from 15 residues. This CDR3 reads CASSEGTGGNQPQHF. The CDR3 region has the DNA TGTGCCAGCAGTGAAGGGACAGGGGGCAATCAGCCCCAGCATTTT.

Note on this clonotype: A much larger clone lies a single base off, so this may be a read error. The chain has TRBV7-8 and TRBJ1-1; unclear D gene. The CDR3 spans 13 residues. CDR1 is SGHVS and CDR2 is FQNEAQ in the germline V gene. CDR3 residues: CASNLVRSTEAFF. The CDR3 DNA reads TGTGCCAGCAACTTAGTACGGAGCACTGAAGCTTTCTTT.

This clonotype occurred a few times. The chain recombines TRBV5-8 with TRBJ2-4, with D perhaps TRBD1 (5 bases). CDR3 length equals 16 residues. From germline, CDR1 is SGHTS and CDR2 YDEGEE. Trimming pared 4 bases from V and 0 bases from J, leaving 14 bases between. The CDR3, as DNA: TGTGCCAGCAGCCTGACAGCACAACTAGCCAAAAACATTCAGTACTTC. This codes for CASSLTAQLAKNIQYF.

The sample holds many counts of this clonotype. The chain carries TRBV2 and TRBJ2-3, with D unresolved. Trimming pared 1 base from V and 3 bases from J, leaving 5 bases between. This CDR3 is 13 amino acids long. The germline V gene has CDR1 SNHLY and CDR2 FYNNEI. The CDR3: CASSEEVTDTQYF. CDR3 sequence (DNA): TGTGCCAGCAGTGAAGAAGTTACAGATACGCAGTATTTT.

The table lists this clonotype with a few counts. The chain recombines TRBV6-6 with TRBJ2-7, with 7 nucleotides matching TRBD2. The CDR3 spans 15 residues. After removal of 5 bases from V and 4 bases from J, the junction contained 11 bases not matched to a gene. Germline loops: CDR1 MNHNY, CDR2 SVGAGI (reference sequence). CDR3 in DNA: TGTGCCAGCAGTCGCTCGGGACGCGGGGGATACGAGCAGTACTTC. Amino acid sequence: CASSRSGRGGYEQYF.

This clonotype was observed many times. At one boundary the junction diverges from the germline segment, which might be a read error. The chain's CDR3 is CASSELRDRGLIF. The CDR3 coding sequence is TGTGCCAGCAGTGAGTTGAGGGACAGGGGTCTCATCTTT. V is TRBV2 and J is TRBJ1-1, with 10 bases aligning to TRBD1. Germline-derived CDR1 and CDR2 are SNHLY and FYNNEI. CDR3 length: 13 residues.

This clonotype was detected ten times or more. The V and J genes are TRBV7-9 and TRBJ2-5; D remains ambiguous. This CDR3 has 12 residues. Trimming took off 2 bases at V and 2 bases at J, with 3 bases between the two ends. Germline V lookup: CDR1 SEHNR, CDR2 FQNEAQ (reference sequence). The CDR3 coding sequence is TGTGCCAGCAGCTTATGGCAAGAGACCCAGTACTTC. It yields the protein CASSLWQETQYF.

This clonotype has a count of ten or more. The rearrangement joins TRBV20-1 to TRBJ1-5, with D maybe TRBD1 (6 bases). V shed 0 bases and J shed 5 bases, with 14 bases lying between them. The V gene's germline CDR1 is DFQATT and CDR2 SNEGSKA (reference sequence). This CDR3 comprises 15 residues. CDR3 sequence (DNA): TGCAGTGCTAGAGATAGTCAGGGGTCGTATCAGCCCCAGCATTTT. It translates to CSARDSQGSYQPQHF.

This chain uses TRBV19 with TRBJ2-5, with D perhaps TRBD2 (6 bases). Trimming stripped 1 base from V and 1 base from J, with 13 bases between. This CDR3 spans 16 amino acids. Per germline, CDR1 LNHDA and CDR2 SQIVND (reference sequence). The CDR3 DNA reads TGTGCCAGTAGTATAGTGGGGGGAGGCAGCCAAGAGACCCAGTACTTC. Translated: CASSIVGGGSQETQYF.

The chain uses TRBV15 and TRBJ1-5; D not resolved. The length of the CDR3 is 16 residues. Per germline, CDR1 LNHNV and CDR2 YYDKDF (reference sequence). V lost 0 bases and J 2 bases, leaving 11 bases between the germline ends. The CDR3 sequence is CATSRDRGFGNQPQHF. The CDR3 DNA reads TGTGCCACCAGCAGAGATCGGGGATTTGGCAATCAGCCCCAGCATTTT.

There are many counts of this clonotype. The J gene is TRBJ2-7, the V gene TRBV4-1, with D possibly being TRBD2 (6 bases). Germline CDR1 and CDR2: MGHRA and YSYEKL. V shed 0 bases and J shed 2 bases, with 17 bases lying between them. The CDR3 consists of 17 residues. The CDR3 sequence is CASSQDPLAAGPYEQYF. The CDR3 region has the DNA TGCGCCAGCAGCCAAGACCCCTTAGCGGCGGGTCCCTACGAGCAGTACTTC.

This clonotype came up many times. A much larger clone differs by one base, so this may be a read error. DNA of the CDR3: TGCAGTGCTGGCGGACAGGCCATTGGCTCCACCTTC. This gives the protein CSAGGQAIGSTF. This rearrangement joins TRBV20-1 to TRBJ1-2, with 7 bases that match TRBD1. Germline CDR1 is DFQATT and CDR2 is SNEGSKA (reference sequence). This CDR3 contains 12 residues.

The rearrangement joins TRBV11-2 to TRBJ1-1; 9 nucleotides match TRBD1. CDR1 is SGHAT, CDR2 FQNNGV, per germline. Losses at the gene ends were 7 bases for V and 0 bases for J; bases not matched to a gene: 6. The CDR3 is 15 amino acids. For the CDR3, the DNA is TGTGCCAGCACCGCACAGGGGGCCTTGAACACTGAAGCTTTCTTT. This encodes CASTAQGALNTEAFF.

The CDR3 spells CASSPLLAASYNEQFF. CDR3 bases: TGTGCCAGCAGTCCCCTACTAGCGGCCTCCTACAATGAGCAGTTCTTC. The chain joins TRBV27 to TRBJ2-1, with TRBD2 matching 8 bases. After removal of 5 bases from V and 0 bases from J, the junction contained 6 bases not matched to a gene. This CDR3 spans 16 amino acids. Germline-derived CDR1 and CDR2 are MNHEY and SMNVEV (reference sequence).

Of note for this clonotype: A read error may explain this, as a much larger clone is one base away. The rearrangement joins TRBV18 to TRBJ2-6; perhaps TRBD1 as D (6 bases). Germline CDR1 is KGHSH and CDR2 is LQKENI. This CDR3 has 17 amino acids. CDR3 in amino acids: CASSPGGAAAGANVPTF. CDR3 sequence (DNA): TGTGCCAGCTCACCAGGGGGCGCGGCGGCCGGGGCCAACGTCCCGACTTTC.

This clonotype was seen more than once but under ten times. A read error may explain this, as a much larger clone is one base away. The chain is built from TRBV20-1 and TRBJ2-1; 9 bases fit TRBD2. J lost 9 bases, V lost 3 bases, and 9 bases had no gene match. The CDR3 is made up of 14 amino acids. Germline V lookup: CDR1 DFQATT, CDR2 SNEGSKA (reference sequence). The CDR3 is CSARVSGRPTEQFF. The DNA of the CDR3 is TGCAGTGCTAGGGTTAGCGGGAGACCTACTGAGCAGTTCTTC.

The chain links TRBV6-1 to TRBJ2-7; 9 bases match TRBD2. The germline CDR1 and CDR2 sequences are MNHNS and SASEGT. Losses at the gene ends were 4 bases for V and 3 bases for J; bases not matched to a gene: 1. This CDR3 has 13 residues. The CDR3 spells CASSVLAGYEQYF. The CDR3 nucleotides read TGTGCCAGCAGTGTACTAGCGGGCTACGAGCAGTACTTC.

This rearrangement joins TRBV2 to TRBJ1-5; the match to TRBD1 covers 9 bases. Looked up from germline, CDR1 is SNHLY and CDR2 is FYNNEI. The CDR3 totals 15 residues. The ends lost 5 bases at V and 1 base at J; junction bases unmatched: 3. CDR3 sequence: CASSRDRGSNQPQHF. Written as DNA, the CDR3 is TGTGCCAGCAGTCGTGACAGGGGGAGCAATCAGCCCCAGCATTTT.

To note about this clonotype: A much larger clone lies a single base off, so this may be a read error. The CDR3 carries no conserved terminal phenylalanine or tryptophan, so it likely arises from a read error. The DNA is omitted, as the CDR3 cannot be located on it reliably, and the CDR3 follows TCRdb's listing. The V call is TRBV20-1, the J call TRBJ1-2; TRBD1 reflects the table's D call only, with no check against the DNA. The CDR3 has 12 amino acids, counting both end residues. CDR1 and CDR2 from the germline V gene are DFQATT and SNEGSKA (reference sequence). The CDR3 sequence is CSAMGQGDGSTI.

In the case of this clonotype: Just one base apart from a much larger clone, this may be a read error. V usage is TRBV6-1 and J usage is TRBJ1-2, with D tentatively TRBD1 (5 bases). The CDR3 extends over 18 amino acids. Germline values: CDR1 MNHNS, CDR2 SASEGT. The CDR3 region has the DNA TGTGCCAGCAGGATCCGGCCCCAGGGCGCTCGAGCTAACGATGGCTACACCTTC. Translated, it gives CASRIRPQGARANDGYTF.

This clonotype was seen ten or more times. V is TRBV28 and J is TRBJ2-7, with a possible D match to TRBD2 (6 bases). Germline CDR1 is MDHEN and CDR2 is SYDVKM. CDR3 size: 15 residues. V gave up 4 bases and J gave up 3 bases, with 16 bases separating them. The CDR3 spells CASSSPMKRVYEQYF. CDR3 bases: TGTGCCAGCAGTTCACCTATGAAGCGGGTCTACGAGCAGTACTTC.

In the case of this clonotype: This may be a read error: a much more frequent sequence differs by one nucleotide. The J gene is TRBJ1-6, the V gene TRBV6-1; no clear D. V was trimmed by 6 bases and J by 8 bases, leaving 11 bases between them. CDR1 MNHNS and CDR2 SASEGT come from the germline V gene. The CDR3 runs to 13 residues. In DNA, the CDR3 is TGTGCCAGCAGCCGCGTCTCCGATTCACCCCTCCACTTT. Translating it yields CASSRVSDSPLHF.

This clonotype was detected only once. V and J are TRBV18 and TRBJ2-7; D is undetermined. Germline V CDR1 and CDR2: KGHSH, LQKENI. The CDR3 consists of 13 residues. Between the trimmed V and J ends, which lost 3 bases and 3 bases, there was a span of 9 bases. This chain's CDR3 is CASSPGSYYEQYF. The CDR3 region has the DNA TGTGCCAGCTCACCGGGGTCCTACTACGAGCAGTACTTC.

This clonotype was recorded at least ten times. The chain uses TRBV20-1 and TRBJ2-7; 7 nucleotides agree with TRBD2. J gave up 9 bases and V 6 bases, and 8 bases lay outside the gene matches. The CDR3 loop spans 11 amino acids. CDR1 and CDR2 (germline): DFQATT, SNEGSKA (reference sequence). The CDR3 DNA reads as TGCAGTGCCTCCCCAGGGAGGGGGCAGTACTTC. It codes for CSASPGRGQYF.

This clonotype was found many times. The chain links TRBV9 to TRBJ1-5, with D possibly matching TRBD1 (5 bases). The CDR3 totals 15 residues. Trimming pared 0 bases from V and 4 bases from J, leaving 11 bases between. Per germline, CDR1 SGDLS and CDR2 YYNGEE. DNA for the CDR3: TGTGCCAGCAGCGTAGAGCCAGGGCTAAATCAGCCCCAGCATTTT. This translates into CASSVEPGLNQPQHF. Full variable domain (remainder filled in from reference TRBV9 and TRBJ1-5): DSGVTQTPKHLITATGQRVTLRCSPRSGDLSVYWYQQSLDQGLQFLIQYYNGEERAKGNILERFSAQQFPDLHSELNLSSLELGDSALYFCASSVEPGLNQPQHFGDGTRLSIL.

This clonotype came up many times. The V call is TRBV7-3, the J call TRBJ2-1; a possible D gene is TRBD2 (7 bases). CDR1 SGHTA and CDR2 FQGTGA come from the germline V gene. The V end was cut by 2 bases, the J end by 10 bases, with 12 bases between. The CDR3 sequence is 13 residues long. CDR3 nucleotide sequence: TGTGCCAGCAGCTTAGCGGGGGCAGCGGAGCAGTTCTTC. It translates to CASSLAGAAEQFF.